Below are 30 T cell receptor beta chains sequenced from a single sample in a study of blood T cell repertoires in COVID-19. The repertoire was sequenced with immunoSEQ multiplex PCR; TCRdb's copy has only in-frame clones and lacks some. This sample has roughly 14,000 clones, with around four fifths found just once. Material for sequencing was peripheral blood. Every receptor here comes from a man aged 65 to 85 with acute or convalescent COVID-19.

This sequence joins TRBV12-5 and TRBJ1-1; no definite D call. The CDR3 is made up of 14 amino acids. The V end was cut by 1 base, the J end by 1 base, with 7 bases between. The germline CDR1 and CDR2 sequences are LGHNT and FRNRAP. CDR3 in DNA: TGTGCTAGTGGTTTGGGGGAGAGGAACACTGAAGCTTTCTTT. Its protein product is CASGLGERNTEAFF.

V usage is TRBV6-5 and J usage is TRBJ2-1; D possibly corresponds to TRBD2 (5 bases). The CDR3 is made up of 14 amino acids. Germline V gene data show CDR1 as MNHEY and CDR2 as SVGAGI. V was pared by 10 bases and J by 12 bases, with 25 bases between. The CDR3 bases are TGTGCCACTTCTTCTCGGAGTCCCAATGAGGGGCAGTTCTTC. As protein: CATSSRSPNEGQFF.

The rearrangement links TRBV10-2 to TRBJ1-1, with D perhaps matching TRBD1 (5 bases). The V end was cut by 0 bases, the J end by 8 bases, with 13 bases between. The V gene's germline CDR1 is WSHSY and CDR2 SAAADI. This CDR3 is built from 14 residues. CDR3 coding DNA: TGCGCCAGCAGTGAGTCGGGGGGATCCGGGGAAGCTTTCTTT. Translating it yields CASSESGGSGEAFF.

The chain joins TRBV28 to TRBJ2-1; D perhaps matches TRBD2 (6 bases). The CDR3 contains 13 residues. CDR1 is MDHEN, CDR2 SYDVKM, per germline. The germline V and J ends were trimmed by 6 bases and 7 bases, with 13 bases remaining between them. The CDR3 sequence: CASRPRGWNEQFF. The CDR3 DNA reads TGTGCCAGCAGGCCCCGGGGGTGGAATGAGCAGTTCTTC.

V is TRBV6-1 and J is TRBJ2-3; a possible D gene is TRBD2 (5 bases). From germline, CDR1 is MNHNS and CDR2 SASEGT. V was clipped by 1 base and J by 4 bases, with 12 bases between them. The CDR3 length is 15 residues. The CDR3 nucleotides read TGTGCCAGCAGTGAAGTTGTGGGAGAGGCAGATACGCAGTATTTT. Translating it yields CASSEVVGEADTQYF.

In this sample, this clone turned up once. The chain employs TRBV14 and TRBJ1-2, with D tentatively TRBD1 (5 bases). CDR1 is SGHDN and CDR2 is FVKESK in the germline V gene. Trimming cost V 5 bases and J 8 bases, with 21 bases left between them. The CDR3 contains 15 residues. CDR3 sequence (DNA): TGTGCCAGCAGCACTCGTGAGGCCGGGGGTAGCGGCTACACCTTC. It is translated as CASSTREAGGSGYTF.

The V call is TRBV6-2 or TRBV6-3, the J call TRBJ2-7, with 8 bases matching TRBD2. Germline V CDR1 and CDR2: MNHEY, SVGEGT. The length of the CDR3 is 14 residues. V was clipped by 5 bases and J by 6 bases; unmatched bases: 9. This CDR3 reads CASSRAGVDGEQYF. The CDR3 bases are TGTGCCAGCAGTCGAGCGGGAGTAGATGGCGAGCAGTACTTC.

V gene TRBV12-3 or TRBV12-4 combines with J gene TRBJ1-1; 8 nucleotides align to TRBD1. This CDR3 has 12 amino acids. V dropped 5 bases and J dropped 7; count of bases not matched to a gene: 3. The CDR3 DNA reads as TGTGCCAGCAGTCCAGGGGGCGGTGAAGCTTTCTTT. It specifies CASSPGGGEAFF.

In this sample, this clone is medium-sized (0.01 to 0.1%). This rearrangement joins TRBV9 to TRBJ2-1; D is ambiguous. The CDR3 length is 15 residues. Trimming cost V 0 bases and J 8 bases, with 15 bases left between them. From germline, CDR1 is SGDLS and CDR2 YYNGEE. The CDR3 sequence is CASSVDSGPPYEQFF. The CDR3 bases are TGTGCCAGCAGCGTAGATTCGGGTCCCCCGTATGAGCAGTTCTTC.

The chain employs TRBV5-1 and TRBJ2-1; the match to TRBD2 covers 11 bases. The germline V gene encodes CDR1 SGHRS and CDR2 YFSETQ. The trim removed 5 bases at V and 2 bases at J, leaving 18 bases unmatched. This CDR3 region has 20 residues. CDR3 nucleotide sequence: TGCGCCAGCAGATTAGCGACTAGCGGGAACCCTTTGAGTCCCTACAATGAGCAGTTCTTC. It yields the protein CASRLATSGNPLSPYNEQFF.

CDR3 nucleotides: TGTGCCAGCAGCGGGGGCTCCAGGGTGGTTGGAGGCTACACCTTC. Protein product: CASSGGSRVVGGYTF. The chain combines TRBV9 with TRBJ1-2, with a weak D call TRBD1 (5 bases). Germline values: CDR1 SGDLS, CDR2 YYNGEE. The ends were cut back, 3 bases at V and 8 bases at J, with 20 bases in the middle. The CDR3 covers 15 residues.

The genes are TRBV20-1 and TRBJ2-1, with D maybe TRBD2 (6 bases). Trimming removed 3 bases at V and 4 bases at J, with 13 bases between. The germline gives CDR1 DFQATT, CDR2 SNEGSKA (reference sequence). The CDR3 is made up of 14 amino acids. The CDR3 DNA is TGCAGTGCTAGTCGGGGGTGGGAGTACAATGAGCAGTTCTTC. This translates into CSASRGWEYNEQFF.

V is TRBV6-1 and J is TRBJ2-6, with 7 nucleotides matching TRBD1. The trim removed 1 base at V and 2 bases at J, leaving 11 bases unmatched. Germline V CDR1 and CDR2: MNHNS, SASEGT. The CDR3 is made up of 19 amino acids. In DNA form, the CDR3 reads TGTGCCAGCAGTGAAGTGCCCCGACGTACAGGGGCTGGGGCCAACGTCCTGACTTTC. This sequence encodes CASSEVPRRTGAGANVLTF.

This sequence joins TRBV2 and TRBJ2-7; TRBD2 might be the D (6 bases). The ends were cut back, 6 bases at V and 4 bases at J, with 13 bases in the middle. This CDR3 contains 13 residues. Germline CDR1 and CDR2: SNHLY and FYNNEI. Written as DNA, the CDR3 is TGTGCCAGCAGCCCAAGACTAGAGTACGAGCAGTACTTC. Translated: CASSPRLEYEQYF.

The DNA for the CDR3 is TGTGCCAGCAGCTTAGGGGCTGGACTGAGAAACATTCAGTACTTC. Residues: CASSLGAGLRNIQYF. V and J are TRBV7-9 and TRBJ2-4; TRBD2 might be the D (5 bases). CDR1 is SEHNR, CDR2 FQNEAQ, per germline (reference sequence). There are 15 residues in the CDR3. Trimming took 1 base from V and 6 from J, leaving 13 bases between them.

V and J are TRBV20-1 and TRBJ2-7; no clear D gene. Germline V gene lookup returns CDR1 DFQATT and CDR2 SNEGSKA (reference sequence). The CDR3 runs to 14 residues. Trimming took 3 bases from V and 0 from J, leaving 12 bases between them. CDR3 DNA: TGCAGTGCTAGTTCAGGTATCGGCTCCTACGAGCAGTACTTC. As protein: CSASSGIGSYEQYF.

This chain uses TRBV6-1 with TRBJ1-5; TRBD1 might be the D (6 bases). The CDR3 contains 13 residues. Germline CDR1 reads MNHNS; CDR2 reads SASEGT. Trimming removed 1 base from V and 5 bases from J, with 6 bases in between. In DNA form, the CDR3 reads TGTGCCAGCAGTGAAGACAGGGATCAGCCCCAGCATTTT. The encoded protein is CASSEDRDQPQHF.

The rearrangement links TRBV6-6 to TRBJ2-7; a possible D gene is TRBD2 (5 bases). This CDR3 is 11 amino acids long. Germline CDR1 is MNHNY and CDR2 is SVGAGI (reference sequence). V was pared by 6 bases and J by 7 bases, with 10 bases between. The CDR3 nucleotides are TGTGCCAGCAGCCTCCCGGGGGAGCAGTACTTC. Protein product: CASSLPGEQYF.

This clone has more than one count but fewer than ten. V gene TRBV7-9 combines with J gene TRBJ1-6; D may be TRBD1 (6 bases). Germline loops: CDR1 SEHNR, CDR2 FQNEAQ (reference sequence). The CDR3 contains 15 residues. Between the trimmed V and J ends, which lost 4 bases and 7 bases, there was a span of 14 bases. In nucleotides, the CDR3 is TGTGCCAGCAGCTCAGGGGCAGATTCCAATTCACCCCTCCACTTT. This translates into CASSSGADSNSPLHF.

For this clone: An end of the junction differs from the germline gene, which may be a read error. V is TRBV6-2 or TRBV6-3 and J is TRBJ2-7, with 9 positions matching TRBD1. This CDR3 region has 19 residues. Germline CDR1 MNHEY, CDR2 SVGEGT. CDR3 sequence reads: CASSHSGTGIRSNSYEQYF. Here the CDR3 DNA reads TGTGCCAGCAGTCACTCCGGGACAGGGATAAGAAGTAACTCCTACGAGCAGTACTTC.

The chain employs TRBV18 and TRBJ2-7; D uncertain. The CDR3 contains 11 residues. The germline V gene has CDR1 KGHSH and CDR2 LQKENI. The germline V and J ends were trimmed by 6 bases and 5 bases, with 8 bases remaining between them. The CDR3 loop reads CASSNSNEQYF. Written as DNA, the CDR3 is TGTGCCAGCTCTAATAGTAACGAGCAGTACTTC.

The chain links TRBV7-8 to TRBJ2-2; the D gene is possibly TRBD2 (5 bases). With 2 bases removed from V and 5 bases from J, the gap between germline ends came to 9 bases. This CDR3 region has 14 residues. Per the germline V gene, CDR1 is SGHVS and CDR2 is FQNEAQ. The DNA for the CDR3 is TGTGCCAGCAGCTTACGGGATTGGACCGGGGAGCTGTTTTTT. It yields the protein CASSLRDWTGELFF. Looking up the rest from reference TRBV7-8 and TRBJ2-2 gives the full variable domain: GAGVSQSPRYKVAKRGQDVALRCDPISGHVSLFWYQQALGQGPEFLTYFQNEAQLDKSGLPSDRFFAERPEGSVSTLKIQRTQQEDSAVYLCASSLRDWTGELFFGEGSRLTVL.

This chain connects TRBV30 to TRBJ1-5, with 10 bases that match TRBD1. The CDR3 has 16 amino acids. V was clipped by 1 base and J by 2 bases; unmatched bases: 5. Per the germline V gene, CDR1 is GTSNPN and CDR2 is SVGIG (reference sequence). The CDR3: CAWSAPGTGGNQPQHF. The CDR3 region has the DNA TGTGCCTGGAGTGCTCCCGGGACAGGGGGCAATCAGCCCCAGCATTTT.

This clone was seen a handful of times. The chain joins TRBV11-2 to TRBJ1-6; D may be TRBD1 (6 bases). Germline loops: CDR1 SGHAT, CDR2 FQNNGV. Trimming left V 5 bases short and J 7 bases short, with 15 bases between. The CDR3 is made up of 15 amino acids. The CDR3 region has the DNA TGTGCCAGCAGCACAAGACAGGTTTTAAATTCACCCCTCCACTTT. Amino acids: CASSTRQVLNSPLHF.

This clone was recorded a few times. Germline and junction disagree at one end, which may indicate a read error. The genes are TRBV9 and TRBJ1-3; TRBD1 might be the D (5 bases). The CDR3 covers 12 residues. The germline V gene has CDR1 SGDLS and CDR2 YYNGEE. The CDR3 DNA reads as TGTGCCAGCAGCGTCGATGCTGGACACGAACATTTT. Translation gives CASSVDAGHEHF. The full variable domain, with the rest looked up from reference TRBV9 and TRBJ1-3, is DSGVTQTPKHLITATGQRVTLRCSPRSGDLSVYWYQQSLDQGLQFLIQYYNGEERAKGNILERFSAQQFPDLHSELNLSSLELGDSALYFCASSVDAGHEHFGEGSWLTVV.

This clone occurred a few times. The chain is built from TRBV28 and TRBJ2-7, with 7 bases matching TRBD1. Germline V gene sequence: CDR1 MDHEN, CDR2 SYDVKM. V trimming: 7 bases; J trimming: 2 bases; junction bases outside the gene matches: 5. The CDR3 runs 13 residues. CDR3 amino acids: CASTRDSTYEQYF. CDR3 nucleotide sequence: TGTGCCAGCACCCGGGACAGCACCTACGAGCAGTACTTC.

The chain uses TRBV6-5 and TRBJ1-1; possibly TRBD1 for D (6 bases). Trimming left V 4 bases short and J 1 base short, with 16 bases between. Germline V gene lookup returns CDR1 MNHEY and CDR2 SVGAGI. This CDR3 region has 16 residues. CDR3 DNA: TGTGCCAGCAGTTTCCCCGGGGGGCGGGGGAACACTGAAGCTTTCTTT. Translation gives CASSFPGGRGNTEAFF.

The V and J genes are TRBV5-8 and TRBJ2-1; D possibly corresponds to TRBD2 (5 bases). V lost 2 bases, J lost 4 bases, and 13 bases lay in between. The CDR3 contains 15 residues. Germline values: CDR1 SGHTS, CDR2 YDEGEE. CDR3 in DNA: TGTGCCAGCAGCTTAGAGGGTGTCCCTTACAATGAGCAGTTCTTC. It encodes CASSLEGVPYNEQFF.

The chain joins TRBV20-1 to TRBJ1-5, with TRBD1 matching 7 bases. The CDR3 totals 15 residues. V gave up 3 bases and J gave up 2 bases; unmatched junction bases: 7. Per germline, CDR1 DFQATT and CDR2 SNEGSKA (reference sequence). CDR3 sequence reads: CSASHRGRGNQPQHF. The CDR3 DNA follows: TGCAGTGCTAGTCACAGGGGTCGGGGCAATCAGCCCCAGCATTTT.

The chain joins TRBV5-1 to TRBJ1-1; TRBD1 is a possible D gene (5 bases). V shed 1 base and J shed 7 bases, with 8 bases lying between them. This CDR3 has 12 residues. The germline CDR1 and CDR2 sequences are SGHRS and YFSETQ. CDR3 sequence reads: CASSLRGFEAFF. The CDR3 nucleotides read TGCGCCAGCAGCTTGCGGGGGTTTGAAGCTTTCTTT.